The 19 T cell receptor beta chains reported below all come from one sample, sequenced in a study of blood T cells in healthy people across ages. A second PCR, run for 7 to 11 cycles, used a sample-barcoded 5' primer plus a J-beta primer mix. TCRdb re-called the 5' RACE reads with MiXCR, one entry per CDR3 protein. The data show over 700,000 distinct CDR3 sequences, with more than 20% seen just once and just under 9.5% held by the top ten. The same sample was also used in a study of T cells of mothers and their children.

Material: blood. The receptor source for this set is a boy under 18 in good health.

This chain links TRBV7-2 with TRBJ2-5; TRBD2 matches at 7 bases. From germline, CDR1 is SGHTA and CDR2 FQGNSA. The ends lost 1 base at V and 5 bases at J; junction bases unmatched: 7. The CDR3 runs 15 residues. The CDR3 sequence is CASSLVASGRETQYF. CDR3 nucleotide sequence: TGTGCCAGCAGCTTAGTTGCTAGCGGCAGGGAGACCCAGTACTTC.

The V gene is TRBV28, the J gene TRBJ2-2; 7 nucleotides agree with TRBD1. Losses at the gene ends were 8 bases for V and 1 base for J; bases not matched to a gene: 4. The CDR3 contains 14 residues. Germline V gene sequence: CDR1 MDHEN, CDR2 SYDVKM. The CDR3 coding sequence is TGTGCCAGCTGCCGGACAGGGAACACCGGGGAGCTGTTTTTT. This gives the protein CASCRTGNTGELFF.

In nucleotides, the CDR3 is TGTGCCAGCAGTTTATCCCGCAGGGAGGGGACTGAAGCTTTCTTT. Protein: CASSLSRREGTEAFF. The V call is TRBV28, the J call TRBJ1-1; D might be TRBD1 (5 bases). Germline assignment: CDR1 MDHEN and CDR2 SYDVKM. The CDR3 has 15 residues. Trimming stripped 1 base from V and 5 bases from J, with 14 bases between. The entire variable domain, with the rest obtained from reference TRBV28 and TRBJ1-1, is as follows: DVKVTQSSRYLVKRTGEKVFLECVQDMDHENMFWYRQDPGLGLRLIYFSYDVKMKEKGDIPEGYSVSREKKERFSLILESASTNQTSMYLCASSLSRREGTEAFFGQGTRLTVV.

This chain uses TRBV11-2 with TRBJ1-1, with a possible D match to TRBD1 (6 bases). Between the trimmed V and J ends, which lost 2 bases and 2 bases, there was a span of 12 bases. CDR3 size: 15 residues. CDR1 and CDR2 (germline): SGHAT, FQNNGV. CDR3 DNA: TGTGCCAGCAGCTTATCGGGGGCAGGCAACACTGAAGCTTTCTTT. It translates to CASSLSGAGNTEAFF. The variable domain in full, completed from reference TRBV11-2 and TRBJ1-1, reads EAGVAQSPRYKIIEKRQSVAFWCNPISGHATLYWYQQILGQGPKLLIQFQNNGVVDDSQLPKDRFSAERLKGVDSTLKIQPAKLEDSAVYLCASSLSGAGNTEAFFGQGTRLTVV.

This clonotype turned up a few times. This chain connects TRBV12-3 or TRBV12-4 to TRBJ1-5; D might be TRBD1 (6 bases). This CDR3 has 13 residues. Trimming shortened V by 3 bases and J by 7 bases, and 10 bases separated the two germline ends. The CDR3 DNA follows: TGTGCCAGCAGTTTTAGGGGGATGCAGCCCCAGCATTTT. Its protein is CASSFRGMQPQHF.

V is TRBV29-1 and J is TRBJ1-2; TRBD1 aligns across 7 bases. V was clipped by 4 bases and J by 2 bases; unmatched bases: 4. From germline, CDR1 is SQVTM and CDR2 ANQGSEA. The CDR3 is 13 residues long. Here the CDR3 reads CSVVGTENYGYTF. Here the CDR3 DNA reads TGCAGCGTTGTAGGGACAGAAAACTATGGCTACACCTTC.

This clonotype was seen more than once but under ten times. The chain employs TRBV6-5 and TRBJ2-1, with 8 positions matching TRBD1. The better agreement between TRBJ2-7 and the DNA end casts doubt on the J call. The germline CDR1 and CDR2 sequences are MNHEY and SVGAGI. The CDR3 runs to 14 residues. As DNA, the CDR3 is TGTGCCGCTGGGGGGACAGGTCTCTCCTACGAGCAGTACTTC. Its protein product is CAAGGTGLSYEQYF.

This rearrangement joins TRBV9 to TRBJ2-3; D unresolved. Germline V gives CDR1 SGDLS, CDR2 YYNGEE. This CDR3 has 14 amino acids. The V and J ends lost 0 bases and 4 bases respectively, with 9 bases between them. The CDR3 nucleotides read TGTGCCAGCAGCGTAGGGTCGAGGCCAGATACGCAGTATTTT. It translates to CASSVGSRPDTQYF.

This clonotype was counted a few times. This chain links TRBV7-2 with TRBJ2-7, with a tentative D call TRBD2 (5 bases). Trimming removed 4 bases from V and 4 bases from J, with 14 bases in between. Germline V gene lookup returns CDR1 SGHTA and CDR2 FQGNSA. The CDR3 runs to 14 residues. The CDR3 loop reads CASSSLDGIYEQYF. The CDR3 DNA reads as TGTGCCAGCAGCTCCTTGGACGGGATATACGAGCAGTACTTC.

This clonotype has ten or more counts. This chain joins TRBV14 and TRBJ2-1; possible D gene TRBD2, 5 bases. V was cut by 4 bases and J by 3 bases, with 10 bases left in between. This CDR3 has 14 residues. CDR1 is SGHDN and CDR2 is FVKESK in the germline V gene. CDR3 DNA sequence: TGTGCCAGCAGCCCCGGACTCGGCTACAATGAGCAGTTCTTC. Translated: CASSPGLGYNEQFF.

The chain couples TRBV20-1 to TRBJ1-5; D possibly corresponds to TRBD1 (5 bases). V lost 6 bases to trimming and J lost 3 bases, with 18 bases between them. The CDR3 has 15 residues. Germline V lookup: CDR1 DFQATT, CDR2 SNEGSKA (reference sequence). Here the CDR3 reads CSAQSGTQLNQPQHF. The CDR3 bases are TGCAGTGCGCAATCCGGGACCCAACTCAATCAGCCCCAGCATTTT.

This clonotype occurred a few times. The chain uses TRBV6-6 and TRBJ2-4, with 8 bases that match TRBD2. The CDR3 loop spans 13 amino acids. Germline assignment: CDR1 MNHNY and CDR2 SVGAGI (reference sequence). Trimming took 11 bases from V and 2 from J; bases not matched to a gene: 5. CDR3 sequence (DNA): TGTGCCGTACGGGAGGGCTCCAAAAACATTCAGTACTTC. Translating gives CAVREGSKNIQYF.

The rearrangement joins TRBV7-8 to TRBJ2-3, with D perhaps TRBD1 (6 bases). V lost 4 bases and J 2 bases, leaving 13 bases between the germline ends. The V gene's germline CDR1 is SGHVS and CDR2 FQNEAQ. CDR3 length: 15 residues. CDR3 loop: CASSSITGYTDTQYF. CDR3 DNA: TGTGCCAGCAGCTCGATCACAGGGTACACAGATACGCAGTATTTT.

This clonotype was counted only a few times. At one boundary the junction diverges from the germline segment, which might be a read error. The chain carries TRBV29-1 and TRBJ2-7; D assignment may be TRBD1 or TRBD2 (5 bases each). Per the germline V gene, CDR1 is SQVTM and CDR2 is ANQGSEA. This CDR3 has 13 residues. CDR3: CSVLAGSGDEQCF. CDR3 sequence (DNA): TGCAGCGTACTCGCTGGGTCCGGGGACGAGCAGTGCTTC.

The table lists this clonotype with a few counts. The chain combines TRBV5-1 with TRBJ2-7; possibly TRBD2 for D (6 bases). This CDR3 region has 12 residues. V was pared by 5 bases and J by 4 bases, with 10 bases between. CDR1 and CDR2 (germline): SGHRS, YFSETQ. DNA of the CDR3: TGCGCCAGCAGAGAGGAGGGGTACGAGCAGTACTTC. Encoded protein: CASREEGYEQYF.

This clonotype was seen repeatedly, ten times or more. This chain connects TRBV29-1 to TRBJ2-1, with unresolved D. Germline V gene lookup returns CDR1 SQVTM and CDR2 ANQGSEA. V was clipped by 4 bases and J by 5 bases, with 6 bases between them. The CDR3 length is 11 residues. The CDR3 spells CSVGGNNEQFF. CDR3 nucleotides: TGCAGCGTTGGGGGTAACAATGAGCAGTTCTTC.

This clonotype came up many times. The chain joins TRBV12-3 or TRBV12-4 to TRBJ2-5, with D unclear. This CDR3 is 13 amino acids long. V was cut by 2 bases and J by 2 bases, with 6 bases left in between. CDR3 sequence reads: CASSLRSQETQYF. CDR3 DNA sequence: TGTGCCAGCAGTTTACGCAGTCAAGAGACCCAGTACTTC.

The chain has TRBV4-1 and TRBJ1-4, with D tentatively TRBD1 (6 bases). Trimming removed 1 base at V and 6 bases at J, with 15 bases between. Germline loops: CDR1 MGHRA, CDR2 YSYEKL. There are 16 residues in the CDR3. In DNA, the CDR3 is TGCGCCAGCAGCCAAGGAATGGGGCCAGGGGATGAAAAACTGTTTTTT. The encoded protein is CASSQGMGPGDEKLFF.

The CDR3 DNA follows: TGTGCCAGCAGCCCCCGGACGCACCACCAAGAGACCCAGTACTTC. Translated: CASSPRTHHQETQYF. The chain uses TRBV7-3 and TRBJ2-5, with D hard to call. This CDR3 is built from 15 residues. V was clipped by 5 bases and J by 0 bases, with 13 bases between them. From germline, CDR1 is SGHTA and CDR2 FQGTGA.